This T cell receptor (beta chain) was retrieved from a study of T cell responses to AZD1222 COVID-19 vaccine. This table comes from immunoSEQ multiplex PCR, and its TCRdb copy is limited to in-frame clones, with some not included. This table holds 75,000 to 90,000 clones, 80% to 90% found once. About this clone: The target antigen is unknown.

Overall study results and limits: Recipients of two AZD1222 doses showed rising Spike-specific TCR breadth and depth.

V was cut by 1 base and J by 7 bases, with 11 bases left in between. Germline V gene sequence: CDR1 SGHTA, CDR2 FQGNSA. There are 14 residues in the CDR3. Here the sequenced sample was peripheral blood, taken 28 days after the second AZD1222 dose. The chain links TRBV7-2 to TRBJ2-1, with D perhaps TRBD2 (5 bases). The TCR comes from an adult who received the AZD1222 COVID-19 vaccine. CDR3 bases: TGTGCCAGCAGCTTAGATGTGGGAGTAAATGAGCAGTTCTTC. This sequence encodes CASSLDVGVNEQFF.